This T cell receptor (beta chain) was retrieved from a study of beta chain features in type 1 diabetes. Across the study: Patients and healthy donors were similar in age, gender and cell yields. Broader study findings: Still unanswered here is whether HLA type influences TCRB rearrangement. VDJ junctions from patients with type 1 diabetes contained fewer insertions and more deletions.

V lost 4 bases to trimming and J lost 10 bases, with 15 bases between them. This CDR3 region has 12 residues. CDR1 is SGHRS and CDR2 is YFSETQ in the germline V gene. About this clone: Its antigen remains unidentified.

cDNA synthesis used the whole RNA isolate, giving expressed TCRB sequences. The repertoire was sequenced with immunoSEQ multiplex PCR; TCRdb's copy has only in-frame clones and lacks some. The repertoire holds around 160,000 clones, with under 60% as singletons. The chain joins TRBV5-1 to TRBJ2-7; a possible D gene is TRBD2 (6 bases). Source material: Tregs from blood. The receptor was isolated from a man in his late teens or twenties in good health. This CDR3 is CASSGDSRSQYF. The CDR3 DNA reads TGCGCCAGCAGCGGGGACTCCCGGTCCCAGTACTTC.